These T cell receptor beta chains were read from a single sample in a study of shared clonotypes between healthy human individuals. The table came from immunoSEQ multiplex PCR; TCRdb's copy has only in-frame clones and leaves some out. The sample records around 1 million clones, over 75% being singletons. Sequencing used memory CD4+ T cells sorted from blood. These receptors were taken from a man aged 18-30 years in good health. CDR3s include the opening cysteine and the closing phenylalanine or tryptophan. The D gene is left open where the match is weak. Rows may omit the clone size; those that give it use once, few, many or a size class.

d_call,j_call,clone_size,v_call,cdr3_aa,cdr3_nt
TRBD1,TRBJ1-5,NA,TRBV4-2,CASSQEGTGDQPQHF,TGTGCCAGCAGCCAAGAAGGGACAGGGGATCAGCCCCAGCATTTT
TRBD2,TRBJ2-3,NA,TRBV4-3,CASSQEGGFLAGPQDTQYF,TGCGCCAGCAGCCAAGAGGGTGGTTTTCTAGCGGGGCCCCAAGATACGCAGTATTTT
NA,TRBJ2-3,once,TRBV30,CAWSVNPDTQYF,TGTGCCTGGAGTGTAAATCCCGATACGCAGTATTTT
NA,TRBJ1-1,once,TRBV18,CASSPSDRITAFF,TGTGCCAGCTCACCAAGTGATAGAATCACGGCTTTCTTT
NA,TRBJ2-7,NA,TRBV28,CASRKNRGRSYEQYF,TGTGCCAGCAGGAAAAACCGGGGACGGTCCTACGAGCAGTACTTC
NA,TRBJ2-7,once,TRBV10-3,CAISDRTAAPEQYF,TGTGCCATCAGTGATAGGACGGCGGCCCCCGAGCAGTACTTC
TRBD1,TRBJ2-7,NA,TRBV5-1,CASSTRTGGSHEQYF,TGCGCCAGCAGCACCAGGACAGGGGGCTCCCACGAGCAGTACTTC
NA,TRBJ2-7,NA,TRBV6-1,CAESRSDIYEQYF,TGTGCCGAGAGCCGCAGCGATATCTACGAGCAGTACTTC
TRBD1,TRBJ2-7,NA,TRBV10-3,CAISEPNRGAYEQYF,TGTGCCATCAGTGAGCCCAACAGGGGGGCCTACGAGCAGTACTTC
TRBD1,TRBJ1-2,NA,TRBV30,CAWSVRGQGRYGYTF,TGTGCCTGGAGTGTTAGGGGACAGGGCCGTTATGGCTACACCTTC
NA,TRBJ1-5,NA,TRBV7-9,CASSYPGGNQPQHF,TGTGCCAGCAGCTATCCAGGGGGCAATCAGCCCCAGCATTTT